These 32 T cell receptor beta chains were sequenced from one sample in a study of regulatory T cells in long-lasting Graves disease. To make TCR beta libraries, researchers used iRepertoire HTBI primers and Arm-PCR of CDR3 regions. TCRdb re-analysed the multiplex PCR reads in MiXCR, keeping a single row per CDR3 protein. The data hold 700,000 or so distinct CDR3 sequences, with 25% to 30% observed a single time. Specified time point: persistent/refractory GD, antithyroid drugs over 5 years with positive TRAb. The TCR library was prepared using RNA isolated from PBMCs. This sample comprised peripheral blood mononuclear cells (PBMCs), obtained when the disease was refractory, from a patient treated with antithyroid drugs. Receptors originate from a female donor with Graves disease.

Concerning this clonotype: Mismatch with germline at one junction end may stem from a read error. The chain links TRBV19 to TRBJ1-5; D uncertain. Germline V gene data show CDR1 as LNHDA and CDR2 as SQIVND (reference sequence). The CDR3 has 14 amino acids. This chain's CDR3 is CASGIPDKNQPQHF. The CDR3 coding sequence is TGTGCCAGTGGTATCCCCGACAAGAATCAGCCCCAGCATTTT.

This clonotype occurred a few times. The rearrangement joins TRBV12-3 or TRBV12-4 to TRBJ2-5; D perhaps matches TRBD2 (6 bases). This CDR3 region has 14 residues. V was cut by 4 bases and J by 4 bases, with 13 bases left in between. CDR3 sequence reads: CASSSGGSAETQYF. In nucleotides, the CDR3 is TGTGCCAGCAGTTCCGGGGGATCGGCAGAGACCCAGTACTTC.

J is TRBJ2-7 and V is TRBV30, with 8 bases lining up with TRBD2. Trimming cost V 4 bases and J 4 bases; bases outside gene matches: 3. The CDR3 runs to 12 residues. The germline CDR1 and CDR2 sequences are GTSNPN and SVGIG (reference sequence). The CDR3 region is CAWMASGYEQYF. The CDR3 DNA sequence: TGTGCCTGGATGGCTAGCGGGTACGAGCAGTACTTC.

There are many counts of this clonotype. This chain links TRBV11-1 with TRBJ2-7; D is perhaps TRBD2 (6 bases). From germline, CDR1 is SGHAT and CDR2 FQDESV (reference sequence). Trimming removed 5 bases from V and 6 bases from J, with 14 bases in between. The CDR3 sequence is 13 residues long. The CDR3 nucleotides read TGTGCCAGCAGCGTAATGGAGGGAGGCGAGCAGTACTTC. Its protein product is CASSVMEGGEQYF.

V usage is TRBV6-1 and J usage is TRBJ2-7; D unresolved. The V gene lost 2 bases and the J gene lost 4 bases, with 9 bases spanning the gap. Per germline, CDR1 MNHNS and CDR2 SASEGT. This CDR3 spans 13 amino acids. As DNA, the CDR3 is TGTGCCAGCAGTGAAAAGGGCCATTACGAGCAGTACTTC. It encodes CASSEKGHYEQYF.

On this clonotype: Its ends do not fully match the called genes, so a read error is possible. The chain joins TRBV11-2 to TRBJ1-4, with D perhaps matching TRBD1 (6 bases). The CDR3 totals 15 residues. Germline V gene lookup returns CDR1 SGHAT and CDR2 FQNNGV. The CDR3 spells CASTRTPQGKEKLSF. DNA of the CDR3: TGTGCCAGCACCCGAACCCCTCAGGGGAAGGAAAAACTGTCTTTT.

This clonotype was observed many times. V and J are TRBV7-3 and TRBJ2-7, with D possibly matching TRBD1 (6 bases). Trimming took 4 bases from V and 6 from J, leaving 10 bases between them. CDR1 and CDR2 from the germline V gene are SGHTA and FQGTGA. This CDR3 is built from 12 residues. CDR3 sequence: CASSSGQLEQYF. CDR3 DNA: TGTGCCAGCAGCTCTGGACAGCTCGAGCAGTACTTC.

There are many counts of this clonotype. J is TRBJ2-5 and V is TRBV11-2; TRBD2 is a possible D gene (5 bases). The CDR3 length is 11 residues. V gave up 8 bases and J gave up 7 bases, with 11 bases separating them. The germline V gene encodes CDR1 SGHAT and CDR2 FQNNGV. This chain's CDR3 is CASSGSGTQYF. The CDR3 region has the DNA TGTGCCAGCTCGGGGTCGGGGACCCAGTACTTC.

The chain combines TRBV6-2 or TRBV6-3 with TRBJ2-2; 8 bases map to TRBD1. The CDR3 runs 18 residues. The germline gives CDR1 MNHEY, CDR2 SVGEGT. Losses at the gene ends were 5 bases for V and 0 bases for J; bases not matched to a gene: 11. CDR3 residues: CASSEASSGGANTGELFF. CDR3 DNA sequence: TGTGCCAGCAGTGAAGCGTCGTCAGGGGGCGCGAACACCGGGGAGCTGTTTTTT.

In this sample, this clonotype turned up many times. The rearrangement joins TRBV12-3 or TRBV12-4 to TRBJ1-6; 9 bases align to TRBD1. The trim removed 6 bases at V and 8 bases at J, leaving 14 bases unmatched. This CDR3 contains 17 residues. As DNA, the CDR3 is TGTGCCAGCAGACGGGACAGGGACGGACTTTATGATTCACCCCTCCACTTT. Protein product: CASRRDRDGLYDSPLHF.

This rearrangement joins TRBV27 to TRBJ1-1; no firm D call. Trimming left V 6 bases short and J 1 base short, with 12 bases between. CDR1 and CDR2 (germline): MNHEY, SMNVEV (reference sequence). The CDR3 is 14 amino acids. CDR3 region: CASRLGTTNTEAFF. CDR3 sequence (DNA): TGTGCCAGCAGACTGGGCACCACGAACACTGAAGCTTTCTTT.

The V call is TRBV2, the J call TRBJ2-7; the D is unclear. Germline V CDR1 and CDR2: SNHLY, FYNNEI. CDR3 length: 15 amino acids. V shed 5 bases and J shed 2 bases, with 16 bases lying between them. Here the CDR3 reads CASSSDTQQAYEQYF. The CDR3, as DNA: TGTGCCAGCAGTTCCGACACCCAACAAGCCTACGAGCAGTACTTC.

The table lists this clonotype with a few counts. The gene calls are TRBV5-1 and TRBJ1-1; TRBD1 might be the D (5 bases). This CDR3 spans 14 amino acids. CDR1 is SGHRS and CDR2 is YFSETQ in the germline V gene. V dropped 0 bases and J dropped 3 bases, with 9 bases sitting between them. The CDR3: CASSLAGAHTEAFF. The CDR3 DNA reads TGCGCCAGCAGCTTGGCCGGGGCCCACACTGAAGCTTTCTTT.

This clonotype was counted a few times. V and J are TRBV10-3 and TRBJ1-2; 8 nucleotides align to TRBD1. Germline V CDR1 and CDR2: ENHRY, SYGVKD. The CDR3 runs 14 residues. The trim removed 6 bases at V and 6 bases at J, leaving 9 bases unmatched. The CDR3 nucleotides read TGTGCCATCAGGGATAGGGACAGGTCCGATGGCTACACCTTC. It encodes CAIRDRDRSDGYTF.

For this clonotype: Being one base from a much bigger clone, this may be a read error. The V call is TRBV20-1, the J call TRBJ2-5; TRBD2 aligns across 10 bases. The CDR3 consists of 14 residues. Germline CDR1 and CDR2: DFQATT and SNEGSKA (reference sequence). CDR3 residues: CSAYSGGGDGTQHF. The CDR3, as DNA: TGCAGTGCTTACAGCGGGGGGGGGGATGGGACCCAGCACTTC.

This clonotype was counted only a few times. The chain employs TRBV7-3 and TRBJ2-2; possibly TRBD2 for D (6 bases). CDR1 and CDR2 from the germline V gene are SGHTA and FQGTGA. The CDR3 has 15 amino acids. V shed 5 bases and J shed 3 bases, with 13 bases lying between them. DNA of the CDR3: TGTGCCAGCAGCATACCGCTAGCGTACACCGGGGAGCTGTTTTTT. It yields the protein CASSIPLAYTGELFF.

In regard to this clonotype: A clone one base away is much larger, so this may be a read error. This chain links TRBV5-1 with TRBJ1-2; perhaps TRBD1 as D (5 bases). Trimming cost V 0 bases and J 4 bases, with 13 bases left between them. There are 15 residues in the CDR3. In germline, CDR1 is SGHRS, CDR2 YFSETQ. The CDR3 DNA is TGCGCCAGCAGCTTGGGGGACGGGGGTACCTATGGCTACACCTTC. It translates to CASSLGDGGTYGYTF.

This clonotype was seen only a few times. The chain has TRBV5-1 and TRBJ2-2; D may correspond to TRBD1 or TRBD2 (5 bases each). Germline CDR1 and CDR2: SGHRS and YFSETQ. The CDR3 runs to 15 residues. V lost 5 bases and J 5 bases, leaving 16 bases between the germline ends. The CDR3 region is CASSSVTGGTGELFF. The CDR3 DNA follows: TGCGCCAGCAGTTCCGTCACAGGAGGTACCGGGGAGCTGTTTTTT.

With regard to this clonotype: Since a much larger clone is just one base distant, this may be a read error. The rearrangement joins TRBV28 to TRBJ2-5; the D is unclear. Trimming pared 4 bases from V and 0 bases from J, leaving 3 bases between. Germline CDR1 is MDHEN and CDR2 is SYDVKM. The CDR3 extends over 12 amino acids. The CDR3 sequence is CASSSHQETQYF. The CDR3, as DNA: TGTGCCAGCAGTTCGCACCAAGAGACCCAGTACTTC. Filled out from reference TRBV28 and TRBJ2-5, the complete variable domain reads DVKVTQSSRYLVKRTGEKVFLECVQDMDHENMFWYRQDPGLGLRLIYFSYDVKMKEKGDIPEGYSVSREKKERFSLILESASTNQTSMYLCASSSHQETQYFGPGTRLLVL.

The V and J genes are TRBV29-1 and TRBJ1-2; maybe TRBD1 (5 bases). This CDR3 comprises 15 residues. The V and J ends lost 0 bases and 3 bases respectively, with 14 bases between them. The germline CDR1 and CDR2 sequences are SQVTM and ANQGSEA. CDR3 sequence: CSVEDLRREHYGYTF. The CDR3 nucleotides are TGCAGCGTTGAAGATCTTCGCAGGGAGCACTATGGCTACACCTTC.

The chain links TRBV5-4 to TRBJ1-4; perhaps TRBD1 as D (6 bases). Per the germline V gene, CDR1 is SGHNT and CDR2 is YYREEE (reference sequence). With 4 bases removed from V and 3 bases from J, the gap between germline ends came to 16 bases. This CDR3 is 16 amino acids long. The CDR3 nucleotides read TGTGCCAGCAGCCGAAAGGCGGGGGGCTCTAATGAAAAACTGTTTTTT. This codes for CASSRKAGGSNEKLFF.

The chain uses TRBV29-1 and TRBJ1-2, with TRBD1 as a possible D gene (5 bases). Per the germline V gene, CDR1 is SQVTM and CDR2 is ANQGSEA. This CDR3 is 12 amino acids long. V was shortened by 0 bases and J by 8 bases, with 10 bases between the two germline ends. The CDR3 coding sequence is TGCAGCGTTGAAGATTACGGGGCGGGCTACACCTTC. It specifies CSVEDYGAGYTF.

This clonotype was seen at least ten times. This chain uses TRBV2 with TRBJ1-1; perhaps TRBD1 as D (6 bases). The germline V gene encodes CDR1 SNHLY and CDR2 FYNNEI. V dropped 6 bases and J dropped 4 bases, with 15 bases sitting between them. The CDR3 is made up of 14 amino acids. This CDR3 is CASRETGMGTEAFF. DNA of the CDR3: TGTGCCAGCAGGGAAACAGGGATGGGCACTGAAGCTTTCTTT.

This chain uses TRBV12-3 or TRBV12-4 with TRBJ1-5; D is ambiguous. V was clipped by 6 bases and J by 4 bases, with 7 bases between them. This CDR3 has 12 residues. CDR3 protein: CASRQENQPQHF. CDR3 DNA sequence: TGTGCCAGCAGGCAGGAAAATCAGCCCCAGCATTTT.

The CDR3, as DNA: TGTGCCAGTAGTATTGGAGGGACAGGAGGAGCTGAAGCTTTCTTT. Its protein is CASSIGGTGGAEAFF. V and J are TRBV19 and TRBJ1-1; 8 nucleotides line up with TRBD1. CDR3 length: 15 amino acids. The V gene's germline CDR1 is LNHDA and CDR2 SQIVND (reference sequence). The trim removed 3 bases at V and 6 bases at J, leaving 9 bases unmatched.

The rearrangement links TRBV9 to TRBJ2-7; D might be TRBD2 (6 bases). CDR1 is SGDLS, CDR2 YYNGEE, per germline. With 3 bases removed from V and 7 bases from J, the gap between germline ends came to 20 bases. CDR3 length equals 15 residues. The DNA of the CDR3 is TGTGCCAGCAGCGAGGAGGGGACTGCCGCCTCGGAGCAGTACTTC. Its translation: CASSEEGTAASEQYF.

The sample holds many counts of this clonotype. The chain is built from TRBV7-2 and TRBJ2-7, with no clear D. The length of the CDR3 is 9 residues. Germline V CDR1 and CDR2: SGHTA, FQGNSA. Between the trimmed V and J ends, which lost 4 bases and 5 bases, there was a span of 0 bases. In DNA, the CDR3 is TGTGCCAGCAGCTACGAGCAGTACTTC. It encodes CASSYEQYF. Drawing the rest from reference TRBV7-2 and TRBJ2-7, the complete variable domain is GAGVSQSPSNKVTEKGKDVELRCDPISGHTALYWYRQSLGQGLEFLIYFQGNSAPDKSGLPSDRFSAERTGGSVSTLTIQRTQQEDSAVYLCASSYEQYFGPGTRLTVT.

The chain links TRBV19 to TRBJ1-5; 10 bases are shared with TRBD1. Losses at the gene ends were 3 bases for V and 6 bases for J; bases not matched to a gene: 8. CDR3 length: 16 amino acids. CDR1 is LNHDA and CDR2 is SQIVND in the germline V gene (reference sequence). In DNA form, the CDR3 reads TGTGCCAGTAGTATGAGGGGACAGGGGAAAAGTCAGCCCCAGCATTTT. This translates into CASSMRGQGKSQPQHF.

This clonotype was counted between two and nine times. The chain uses TRBV6-1 and TRBJ2-2; D possibly corresponds to TRBD1 (6 bases). The CDR3 contains 15 residues. Germline CDR1 MNHNS, CDR2 SASEGT. Trimming took 1 base from V and 0 from J, leaving 6 bases between them. The CDR3 DNA reads TGTGCCAGCAGTGAAGGGACAGCGAACACCGGGGAGCTGTTTTTT. Its protein product is CASSEGTANTGELFF.

This clonotype was recorded at least ten times. The genes are TRBV20-1 and TRBJ1-1; D is uncertain. CDR1 and CDR2 from the germline V gene are DFQATT and SNEGSKA (reference sequence). V shed 3 bases and J shed 4 bases, with 15 bases lying between them. There are 14 residues in the CDR3. The CDR3 bases are TGCAGTGCTAGCGGTACGGGATTTAGCACTGAAGCTTTCTTT. This encodes CSASGTGFSTEAFF.

This clonotype was picked up a small number of times. The rearrangement links TRBV30 to TRBJ1-1, with a tentative D call TRBD1 (5 bases). This CDR3 contains 15 residues. Trimming took 0 bases from V and 5 from J, leaving 16 bases between them. CDR1 is GTSNPN, CDR2 SVGIG, per germline (reference sequence). CDR3 sequence (DNA): TGTGCCTGGAGTGTGGGGGGAGGTATAAGGACTGAAGCTTTCTTT. It is translated as CAWSVGGGIRTEAFF.

The sample holds many counts of this clonotype. The chain uses TRBV2 and TRBJ2-7; D is perhaps TRBD1 (6 bases). Germline V gene lookup returns CDR1 SNHLY and CDR2 FYNNEI. This CDR3 has 14 residues. The germline V and J ends were trimmed by 6 bases and 0 bases, with 12 bases remaining between them. This chain's CDR3 is CASRTGTLSYEQYF. The CDR3 region has the DNA TGTGCCAGCAGGACCGGGACACTCTCCTACGAGCAGTACTTC.